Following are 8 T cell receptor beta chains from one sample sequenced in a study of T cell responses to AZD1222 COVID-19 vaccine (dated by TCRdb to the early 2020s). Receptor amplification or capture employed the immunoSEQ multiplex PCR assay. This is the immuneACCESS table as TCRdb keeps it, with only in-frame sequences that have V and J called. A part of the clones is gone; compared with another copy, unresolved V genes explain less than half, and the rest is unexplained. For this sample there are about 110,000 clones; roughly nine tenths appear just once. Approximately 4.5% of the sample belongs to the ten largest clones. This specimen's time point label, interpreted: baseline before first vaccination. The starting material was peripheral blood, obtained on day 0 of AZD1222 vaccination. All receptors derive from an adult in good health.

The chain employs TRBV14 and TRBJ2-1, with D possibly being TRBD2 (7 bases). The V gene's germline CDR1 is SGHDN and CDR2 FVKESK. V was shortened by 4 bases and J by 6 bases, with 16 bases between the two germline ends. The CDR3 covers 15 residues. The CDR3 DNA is TGTGCCAGCAGCCCGACTCGGGGGGCCGCCAATGAGCAGTTCTTC. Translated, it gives CASSPTRGAANEQFF.

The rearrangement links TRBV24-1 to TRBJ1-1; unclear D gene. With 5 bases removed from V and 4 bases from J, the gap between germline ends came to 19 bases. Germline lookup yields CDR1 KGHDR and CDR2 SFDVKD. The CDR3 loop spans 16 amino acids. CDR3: CATSAGGLVWGTEAFF. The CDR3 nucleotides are TGTGCCACCAGTGCTGGAGGGTTGGTATGGGGCACTGAAGCTTTCTTT.

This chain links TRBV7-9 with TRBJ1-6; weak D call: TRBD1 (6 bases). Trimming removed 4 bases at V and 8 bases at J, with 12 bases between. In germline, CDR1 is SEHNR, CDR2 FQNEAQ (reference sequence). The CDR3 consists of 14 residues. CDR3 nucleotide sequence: TGTGCCAGCAGCTCCAACAGGGTTGATTCACCCCTCCACTTT. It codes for CASSSNRVDSPLHF.

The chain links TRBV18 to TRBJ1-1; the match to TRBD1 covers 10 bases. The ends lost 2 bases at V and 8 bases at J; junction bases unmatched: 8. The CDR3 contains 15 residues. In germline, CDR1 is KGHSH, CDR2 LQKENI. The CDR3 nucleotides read TGTGCCAGCTCACCAACCCTGGACAGGGGGACCGAAGCTTTCTTT. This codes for CASSPTLDRGTEAFF.

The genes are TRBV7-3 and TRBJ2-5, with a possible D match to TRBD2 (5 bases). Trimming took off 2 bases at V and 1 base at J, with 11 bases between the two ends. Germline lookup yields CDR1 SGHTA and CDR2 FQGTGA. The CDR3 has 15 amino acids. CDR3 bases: TGTGCCAGCAGCTTAGGGAGAACCAGCCAAGAGACCCAGTACTTC. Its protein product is CASSLGRTSQETQYF.

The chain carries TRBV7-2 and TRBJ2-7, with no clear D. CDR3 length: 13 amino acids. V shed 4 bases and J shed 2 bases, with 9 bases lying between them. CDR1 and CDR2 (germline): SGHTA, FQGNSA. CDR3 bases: TGTGCCAGCAGCTCCCTCGACACCTACGAGCAGTACTTC. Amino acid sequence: CASSSLDTYEQYF. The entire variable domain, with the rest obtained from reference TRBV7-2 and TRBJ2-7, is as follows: GAGVSQSPSNKVTEKGKDVELRCDPISGHTALYWYRQSLGQGLEFLIYFQGNSAPDKSGLPSDRFSAERTGGSVSTLTIQRTQQEDSAVYLCASSSLDTYEQYFGPGTRLTVT.

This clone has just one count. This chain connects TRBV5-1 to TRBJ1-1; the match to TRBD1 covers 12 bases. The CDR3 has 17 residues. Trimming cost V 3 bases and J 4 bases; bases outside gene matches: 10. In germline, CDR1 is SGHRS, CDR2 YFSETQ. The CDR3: CASSWDRDRGLSTEAFF. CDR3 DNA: TGCGCCAGCAGCTGGGACCGGGACAGGGGGCTGAGCACTGAAGCTTTCTTT.

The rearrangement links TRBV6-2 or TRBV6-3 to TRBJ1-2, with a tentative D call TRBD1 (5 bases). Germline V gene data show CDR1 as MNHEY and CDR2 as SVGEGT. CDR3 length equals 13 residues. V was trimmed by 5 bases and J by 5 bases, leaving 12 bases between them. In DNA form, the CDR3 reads TGTGCCAGCAGTGAGACAGTCCCGTATGGCTACACCTTC. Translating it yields CASSETVPYGYTF.